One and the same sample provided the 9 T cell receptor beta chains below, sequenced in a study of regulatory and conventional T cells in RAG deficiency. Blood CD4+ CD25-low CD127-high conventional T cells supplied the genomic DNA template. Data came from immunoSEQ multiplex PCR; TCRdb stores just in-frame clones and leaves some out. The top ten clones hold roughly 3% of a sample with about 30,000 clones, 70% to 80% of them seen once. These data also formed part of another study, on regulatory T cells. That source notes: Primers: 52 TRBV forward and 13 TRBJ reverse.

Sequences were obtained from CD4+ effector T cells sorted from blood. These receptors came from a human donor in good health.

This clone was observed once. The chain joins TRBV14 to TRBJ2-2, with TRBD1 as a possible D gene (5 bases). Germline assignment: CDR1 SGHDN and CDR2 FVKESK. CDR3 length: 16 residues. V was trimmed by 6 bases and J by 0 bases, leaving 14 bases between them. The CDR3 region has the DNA TGTGCCAGCAGGAGACAAGGGGCGGCGAACACCGGGGAGCTGTTTTTT. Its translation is CASRRQGAANTGELFF. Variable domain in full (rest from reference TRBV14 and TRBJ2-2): EAGVTQFPSHSVIEKGQTVTLRCDPISGHDNLYWYRRVMGKEIKFLLHFVKESKQDESGMPNNRFLAERTGGTYSTLKVQPAELEDSGVYFCASRRQGAANTGELFFGEGSRLTVL.

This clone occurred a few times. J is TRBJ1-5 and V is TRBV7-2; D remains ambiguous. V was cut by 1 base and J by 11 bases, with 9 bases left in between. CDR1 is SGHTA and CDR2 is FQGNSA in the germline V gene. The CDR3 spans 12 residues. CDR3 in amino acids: CASSLGEGAQHF. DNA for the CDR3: TGTGCCAGCAGCTTAGGGGAGGGAGCCCAGCATTTT.

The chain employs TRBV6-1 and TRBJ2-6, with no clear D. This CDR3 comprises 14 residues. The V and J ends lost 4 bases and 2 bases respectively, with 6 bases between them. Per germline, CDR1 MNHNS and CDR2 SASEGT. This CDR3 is CASSVGTGANVLTF. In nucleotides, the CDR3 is TGTGCCAGCAGTGTAGGGACTGGGGCCAACGTCCTGACTTTC.

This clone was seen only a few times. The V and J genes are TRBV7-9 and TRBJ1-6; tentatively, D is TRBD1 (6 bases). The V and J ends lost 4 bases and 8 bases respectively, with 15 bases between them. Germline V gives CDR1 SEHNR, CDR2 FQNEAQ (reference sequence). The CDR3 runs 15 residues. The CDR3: CASSSQGTWYSPLHF. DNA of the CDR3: TGTGCCAGCAGCTCACAGGGTACTTGGTATTCACCCCTCCACTTT.

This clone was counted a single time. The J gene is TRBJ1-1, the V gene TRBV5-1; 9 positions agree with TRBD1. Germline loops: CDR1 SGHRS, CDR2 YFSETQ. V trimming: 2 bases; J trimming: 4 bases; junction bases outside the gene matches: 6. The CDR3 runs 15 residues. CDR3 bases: TGCGCCAGCAGCTTTCGGGGACAGGGCGGCACTGAAGCTTTCTTT. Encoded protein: CASSFRGQGGTEAFF.

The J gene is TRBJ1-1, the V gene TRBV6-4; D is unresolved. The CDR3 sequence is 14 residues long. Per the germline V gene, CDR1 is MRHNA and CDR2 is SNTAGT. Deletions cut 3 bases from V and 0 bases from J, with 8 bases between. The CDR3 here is CASSEQFMNTEAFF. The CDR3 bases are TGTGCCAGCAGTGAACAGTTCATGAACACTGAAGCTTTCTTT.

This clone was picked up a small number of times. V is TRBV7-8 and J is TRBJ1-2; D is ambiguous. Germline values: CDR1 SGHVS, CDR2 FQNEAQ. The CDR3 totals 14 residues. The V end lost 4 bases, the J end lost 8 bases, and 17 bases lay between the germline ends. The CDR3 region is CASSSTRVRRGYTF. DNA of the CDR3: TGTGCCAGCAGCTCAACACGGGTCCGTAGGGGCTACACCTTC.

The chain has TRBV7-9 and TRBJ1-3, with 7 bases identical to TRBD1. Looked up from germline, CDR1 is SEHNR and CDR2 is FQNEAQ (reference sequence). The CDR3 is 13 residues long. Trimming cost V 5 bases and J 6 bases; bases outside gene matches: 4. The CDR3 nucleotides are TGTGCCAGCAGCCGGGACAGCCCAAACACCATATATTTT. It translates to CASSRDSPNTIYF.

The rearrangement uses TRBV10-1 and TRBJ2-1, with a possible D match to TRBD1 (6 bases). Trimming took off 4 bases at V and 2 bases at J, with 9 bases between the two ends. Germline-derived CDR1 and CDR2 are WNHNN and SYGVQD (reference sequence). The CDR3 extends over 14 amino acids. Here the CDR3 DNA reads TGCGCCAGCAGTGCAGGGGAACCCTACAATGAGCAGTTCTTC. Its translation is CASSAGEPYNEQFF.